What follows describes a single TCR beta chain. The germline CDR1 and CDR2 sequences are SEHNR and FQNEAQ (reference sequence). Trimming removed 5 bases from V and 7 bases from J; junction bases left unmatched: 15. This CDR3 is 16 amino acids long. This entry comes from a study of identical twins. TCRdb reprocessed the 5' RACE reads via MiXCR and lists one record per CDR3 protein. This sample carries roughly 500,000 distinct CDR3 sequences, roughly 21% of them seen once, and the ten largest clones take about 0.91%. These data were likewise used in another study, on T cells expressing NK-cell markers. From that report: Sorted CD3+CD56-NKG2C+, CD3+CD56+NKG2C- and CD3+CD56+NKG2C+ T cells were the source of the TCR beta repertoires.

The sample taken for sequencing was CD4+ T cells sorted from blood. This clonotype was obtained from a woman between 18 and 29 years old in good health. The chain recombines TRBV7-9 with TRBJ2-7; TRBD2 agrees at 9 bases. In DNA, the CDR3 is TGTGCCAGCAGCCCTAGGCCCCGACTAGCGGTAGAGGAGCAGTACTTC. Translation gives CASSPRPRLAVEEQYF.